This record covers a single T cell receptor beta chain. Which antigen it targets is not known. Base qualities are not recorded, but no much larger clone differs from it by a single base. The sample belongs to a study of blood T cell repertoires in COVID-19 (dated by TCRdb to 2018 to 2021). With respect to the entire study: Collaborator samples came from the United States, Italy and Spain and covered acute and convalescent phases of COVID-19. The material from the prospective study consisted of cDNA or gDNA derived from T cells, B-cell-depleted T cells, or PBMCs. Deeply sampled blood TCRbeta repertoires from subjects exposed to, actively infected with, or recovered from COVID-19 were included in the dataset. The repertoires were released in a freely available public database meant as a resource for research on the immune response to SARS-CoV-2. The samples were drawn from two sources: the first 160 participants of the ongoing ImmuneRACE study, and fewer than 1,500 subjects contributed by 6 global collaborators. Sample metadata almost always included a de-identified subject ID, COVID-19 status, age in years and sex. HLA class I and class II types, where available, came from metadata supplied by the sample provider rather than from assay-based typing. What the work shows at the level of the full study, not this receptor alone: Clinical and demographic metadata were provided uncurated, with the amount varying by source and participant.

The CDR3, cysteine through phenylalanine, is 13 amino acids long. Solely the CDR3 DNA is kept, with 39 bases framed from the first base. From the germline V gene, CDR1 is SGHVS and CDR2 is FQNEAQ. V is clipped by 4 bases and J by 2 bases, and the sequence between their germline boundaries is 6 bases long. One collaborating source in Seattle enrolled patients while the patients were actively infected and followed the patients over time throughout the course of disease. The collaborating institutions used their own protocols to collect whole blood in K2EDTA tubes. For TCRbeta analysis, collaborator samples were shipped as frozen whole blood, as isolated PBMCs, or as DNA extracted from either sample type. TCRbeta CDR3 regions were amplified from genomic DNA by means of the immunoSEQ Assay, a bias-controlled multiplex PCR. The authors' analysis ran thus. The number of nucleated cells in each sample was estimated by amplification of reference gene primers within the assay. To quantify the absolute abundance of each unique TCRbeta CDR3 rearrangement, sequence reads were collapsed and filtered. For each sample, productive Simpson clonality was calculated by taking the square root of Simpson's diversity index across productive rearrangements. TCRdb obtained this table from immuneACCESS and retained in-frame rearrangements with V and J assigned. These tables miss some clones; where compared with another copy, unresolved V genes account for less than half of the shortfall, and the remainder is unexplained. That table supplies the V and J calls and clone size; D and trimming were determined from the DNA. The table for this sample lists about 200,000 clones; 82% of them were counted only once. The ten largest make up approximately 5.2% of the sample.

The TCR originated in a woman aged 70-85 years with COVID-19, enrolled during active disease. The V and J segments used are TRBV7-8 and TRBJ2-1, with the D gene uncertain. The sequencing sample was made of peripheral blood. The nucleotide sequence is TGTGCCAGCAGCTCCCTTCCCTACAATGAGCAGTTCTTC. The resulting protein is CASSSLPYNEQFF.